The 11 T cell receptor beta chains listed next were all sequenced from one sample in a study of blood T cell repertoires in COVID-19. Some clones are missing from TCRdb's copy, which holds only in-frame ones; the method was immunoSEQ multiplex PCR. The data contain about 200,000 clones, 80% to 90% of them singletons. The sequenced sample consisted of PBMCs or T cells enriched from blood (not recorded which). The receptors were gathered from a woman aged 45-65 years who had been exposed to COVID-19.

This clone has a handful of counts. This chain connects TRBV5-4 to TRBJ2-1; 13 bases line up with TRBD2. Trimming at V came to 3 bases and at J to 10 bases, leaving 7 bases not matched to a gene. Germline V lookup: CDR1 SGHNT, CDR2 YYREEE (reference sequence). The CDR3 consists of 15 residues. The CDR3 loop reads CASSWDRLAGGEQFF. The CDR3 region has the DNA TGTGCCAGCAGCTGGGACCGACTAGCGGGGGGCGAGCAGTTCTTC.

The chain employs TRBV18 and TRBJ2-5; TRBD1 agrees at 7 bases. There are 15 residues in the CDR3. The V and J ends lost 2 bases and 4 bases, in that order; junction bases with no gene match: 7. The germline gives CDR1 KGHSH, CDR2 LQKENI. CDR3 protein: CASSPFTGDRETQYF. In nucleotides, the CDR3 is TGTGCCAGCTCACCATTTACAGGGGATCGAGAGACCCAGTACTTC.

This clone was seen only once. The chain is built from TRBV7-2 and TRBJ1-2, with TRBD1 matching over 8 bases. CDR3 length equals 15 residues. V was clipped by 5 bases and J by 8 bases; unmatched bases: 13. Germline CDR1 SGHTA, CDR2 FQGNSA. CDR3 sequence reads: CASSRTGTGYPGYTF. The DNA of the CDR3 is TGTGCCAGCAGCCGTACCGGGACAGGCTATCCGGGCTACACCTTC.

This chain uses TRBV14 with TRBJ1-1; 7 nucleotides line up with TRBD1. The germline CDR1 and CDR2 sequences are SGHDN and FVKESK. Trimming cost V 9 bases and J 5 bases; bases outside gene matches: 6. The CDR3 consists of 12 residues. The CDR3 loop is CARRTGGTEAFF. CDR3 bases: TGTGCCAGGAGGACAGGTGGGACTGAAGCTTTCTTT.

This clone was observed a few times. The rearrangement uses TRBV5-1 and TRBJ2-7, with 10 bases that match TRBD1. CDR3 length equals 15 residues. V gave up 4 bases and J gave up 7 bases; unmatched junction bases: 11. Germline CDR1 reads SGHRS; CDR2 reads YFSETQ. This CDR3 is CASSLGQGESREQYF. CDR3 in DNA: TGCGCCAGCAGCCTAGGACAGGGGGAATCGAGGGAGCAGTACTTC.

This chain connects TRBV7-3 to TRBJ2-1; D may be TRBD2 (6 bases). CDR1 is SGHTA, CDR2 FQGTGA, per germline. The CDR3 contains 17 residues. Trimming took 1 base from V and 0 from J, leaving 13 bases between them. For the CDR3, the DNA is TGTGCCAGCAGCTTAAAGGGTCCCGGGAGCTCCTACAATGAGCAGTTCTTC. Protein sequence: CASSLKGPGSSYNEQFF.

The rearrangement joins TRBV2 to TRBJ1-4; 7 bases map to TRBD1. The CDR3 consists of 15 residues. V was pared by 7 bases and J by 5 bases, with 10 bases of the junction left unmatched. Looked up from germline, CDR1 is SNHLY and CDR2 is FYNNEI. CDR3 region: CASKPTDRVNEKLFF. In DNA, the CDR3 is TGTGCCAGCAAGCCAACCGACAGGGTAAATGAAAAACTGTTTTTT.

This clone was seen only once. The chain uses TRBV4-3 and TRBJ2-3; 9 bases map to TRBD2. Germline V gene lookup returns CDR1 LGHNA and CDR2 YSLEER. V lost 1 base and J lost 2; bases outside the gene matches: 7. This CDR3 has 17 amino acids. CDR3 DNA: TGCGCCAGCAGCCAAGGTACTCAGCGGGGGGACACAGATACGCAGTATTTT. This encodes CASSQGTQRGDTDTQYF.

The chain carries TRBV5-4 and TRBJ2-1, with a weak D call TRBD2 (5 bases). From germline, CDR1 is SGHNT and CDR2 YYREEE (reference sequence). There are 16 residues in the CDR3. Deletions cut 4 bases from V and 2 bases from J, with 16 bases between. The CDR3: CASSLSLFGAYNEQFF. The CDR3 DNA reads as TGTGCCAGCAGCCTCTCCCTATTCGGGGCCTACAATGAGCAGTTCTTC.

The CDR3 sequence: CASSLLDRERTFF. CDR3 sequence (DNA): TGTGCCAGCAGCCTCCTCGACAGGGAAAGGACTTTCTTT. This chain uses TRBV7-8 with TRBJ1-1; the match to TRBD1 covers 7 bases. CDR3 size: 13 residues. V trimming: 5 bases; J trimming: 12 bases; junction bases outside the gene matches: 12. Germline V lookup: CDR1 SGHVS, CDR2 FQNEAQ.

The V call is TRBV21-1, the J call TRBJ1-2; the table's D call, TRBD1, was not checked against the DNA. TRBV21-1 is a recognized pseudogene. This CDR3 is built from 13 residues. The CDR3 reads CAEAGQGEYGYTF. DNA for the CDR3: TGTGCCGAAGCGGGACAGGGAGAATATGGCTACACCTTC.